The rows below give T cell receptor beta chains drawn from one sample of a study of T cell responses to AZD1222 COVID-19 vaccine. The protocol was immunoSEQ multiplex PCR, while the TCRdb copy is restricted to in-frame clones and leaves out a portion. The sample has 150,000 or so clones, 80% to 90% seen once. This specimen consisted of peripheral blood, obtained on day 0 of AZD1222 vaccination. These receptor sequences come from an adult in good health. The CDR3 runs from the conserved cysteine through the conserved F or W. D genes are given only for firm matches. The size field is filled for only some rows; it gives once, few, many or a size class.

d_call j_call v_call clone_size cdr3_length cdr3_nt cdr3_aa
NA TRBJ1-4 TRBV19 NA 18 TGTGCCAGTAGTCCCGTCGGGCAGGGGAGGCCAACTAATGAAAAACTGTTTTTT CASSPVGQGRPTNEKLFF
TRBD1 TRBJ1-3 TRBV13 NA 14 TGTGCCAGCAGCTTGACAGGGGCGGGAAACACCATATATTTT CASSLTGAGNTIYF
NA TRBJ2-7 TRBV18 NA 12 TGTGCCAGCTCACCACCAGGGGGCGAGCAGTACTTC CASSPPGGEQYF
NA TRBJ2-5 TRBV7-2 NA 11 TGTGCCAGCAGCCCCTTGGAGACCCAGTACTTC CASSPLETQYF
NA TRBJ1-5 TRBV14 NA 13 TGTGCCAGCAGCCAAGATGAAGGTCAGCCCCAGCATTTT CASSQDEGQPQHF
NA TRBJ1-2 TRBV18 NA 13 TGTGCCAGCTCACCGGGACTCGCCAATGGCTACACCTTC CASSPGLANGYTF
TRBD1 TRBJ1-2 TRBV10-3 NA 12 TGTGCCATCAGTGCGGACAGGGGTGGCTACACCTTC CAISADRGGYTF
NA TRBJ2-6 TRBV2 NA 14 TGTGCCAGCGCAGGGAGCTCTGGGGCCAACGTCCTGACTTTC CASAGSSGANVLTF
NA TRBJ1-2 TRBV20-1 few 11 TGCAGGACAGAGACAGGAGGGGGCTACACCTTC CRTETGGGYTF
TRBD1 TRBJ1-1 TRBV28 NA 18 TGTGCCAGCAGTTTCCCTCCTTACGAGACAGGGCGGAACACTGAAGCTTTCTTT CASSFPPYETGRNTEAFF
TRBD2 TRBJ2-2 TRBV15 NA 17 TGTGCCACCAGCAGGTTAGCGGGGGGCTCGAACACCGGGGAGCTGTTTTTT CATSRLAGGSNTGELFF
TRBD1 TRBJ2-2 TRBV27 NA 14 TGTGCCAGCAGTTTGGACAGGGGAGCCGGGGAGCTGTTTTTT CASSLDRGAGELFF
NA TRBJ1-2 TRBV5-1 NA 17 TGCGCCAGCAACCTTGGCGTTGCGGAGGGCCACCGGGGTGGCTACACCTTC CASNLGVAEGHRGGYTF
NA TRBJ2-2 TRBV11-3 NA 15 TGTGCCAGCAGCTTAAGAGCGGACACCACCGGGGAGCTGTTTTTT CASSLRADTTGELFF
TRBD1 TRBJ1-4 TRBV28 NA 16 TGTGCCAGCAGTTTACAGGGGGCTGGAACTAATGAAAAACTGTTTTTT CASSLQGAGTNEKLFF
TRBD1 TRBJ1-3 TRBV7-9 NA 15 TGTGCCAGCAGCTCAGGACAGGGGGCTGGAAACACCATATATTTT CASSSGQGAGNTIYF
TRBD1 TRBJ1-1 TRBV28 NA 19 TGTGCCAGCAGCCCGGCCATAATTGACAGGGGGCGACCTGACACTGAAGCTTTCTTT CASSPAIIDRGRPDTEAFF
NA TRBJ2-1 TRBV27 NA 18 TGTGCCAGCAGTTTCTACCCCGTAGCGTGGTTAGGCGCGATTGAGCAGTTCTTC CASSFYPVAWLGAIEQFF
TRBD1 TRBJ1-4 TRBV23-1 few 14 TGCGCCAGGGGACAGCCTCCAACTAATGAAAAACTGTTTTTT CARGQPPTNEKLFF
NA TRBJ1-2 TRBV30 NA 15 TGTGCCTGGAGTGTAGAAGGGCGAACTAACTATGGCTACACCTTC CAWSVEGRTNYGYTF
TRBD1 TRBJ1-5 TRBV27 NA 17 TGTGCCAGCAGTCCCCCTTTGACAGGGGCGGATCGTCAGCCCCAGCATTTT CASSPPLTGADRQPQHF
TRBD2 TRBJ2-1 TRBV10-3 NA 19 TGTGCCATCAGTGAGTTTCCCCCTACTAGCGGGGGGTCCCCCCCTGAGCAGTTCTTC CAISEFPPTSGGSPPEQFF
NA TRBJ1-2 TRBV4-2 NA 14 TGTGCCAGCAGCCAGACCCCGCCCTTAGGTGGCTACACCTTC CASSQTPPLGGYTF
NA TRBJ2-7 TRBV19 NA 12 TGTGCCAGTAGTATCTTAGGGTACGAGCAGTACTTC CASSILGYEQYF
NA TRBJ1-2 TRBV18 NA 13 TGTGCCAGCTCACTGACCCCTAACTATGGCTACACCTTC CASSLTPNYGYTF
TRBD1 TRBJ1-4 TRBV9 once 15 TGTGCCAGCAGCGCGACAGGGGGCCTAAGTGAAAAACTGTTTTTT CASSATGGLSEKLFF
TRBD1 TRBJ1-2 TRBV11-2 few 17 TGTGCCAGCAGCTTGGGGACAGGGCCCCGTCAATCGGGTGGCTACACCTTC CASSLGTGPRQSGGYTF
NA TRBJ2-7 TRBV7-9 NA 17 TGTGCCAGCAGCTTAGCGCGAGGACCTCAAGTTCCCTACGAGCAGTACTTC CASSLARGPQVPYEQYF
NA TRBJ2-7 TRBV19 NA 12 TGTGCCAGTAGTATCCTAGGTGGGGAGCAGTACTTC CASSILGGEQYF
NA TRBJ1-5 TRBV28 once 12 TGTGCCAGCAGTATGGGGAATCAGCCCCAGCATTTT CASSMGNQPQHF
NA TRBJ2-7 TRBV18 once 15 TGTGCCAGCTCACCGGGGGCGGAACTAGCCTACGAGCAGTACTTC CASSPGAELAYEQYF